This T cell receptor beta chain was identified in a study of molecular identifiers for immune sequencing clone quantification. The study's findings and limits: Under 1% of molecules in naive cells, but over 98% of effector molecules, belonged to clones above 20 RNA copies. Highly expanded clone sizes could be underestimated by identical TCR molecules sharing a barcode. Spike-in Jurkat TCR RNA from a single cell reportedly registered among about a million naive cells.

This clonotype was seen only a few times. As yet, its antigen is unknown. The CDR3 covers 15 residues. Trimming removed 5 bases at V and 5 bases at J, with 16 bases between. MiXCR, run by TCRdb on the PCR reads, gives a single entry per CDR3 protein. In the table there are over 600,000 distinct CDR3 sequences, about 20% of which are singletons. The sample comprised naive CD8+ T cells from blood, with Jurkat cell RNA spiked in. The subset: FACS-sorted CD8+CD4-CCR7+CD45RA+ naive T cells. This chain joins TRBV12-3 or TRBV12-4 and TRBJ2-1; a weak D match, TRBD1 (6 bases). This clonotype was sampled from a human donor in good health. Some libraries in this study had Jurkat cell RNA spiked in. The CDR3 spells CASSPLVRGHNEQFF. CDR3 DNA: TGTGCCAGCAGTCCCCTCGTCAGGGGACACAATGAGCAGTTCTTC.